Listed below are T cell receptor beta chains from one sample, sequenced in a study of blood T cell repertoires in COVID-19. Measured with immunoSEQ multiplex PCR; TCRdb has only the in-frame clones, and not every one. The sample lists fewer than 350,000 clones; around 85% were seen once. The sample consisted of peripheral blood. The receptors stem from a woman aged 25-40 years who had recovered from COVID-19. CDR3s include the opening cysteine and the closing phenylalanine or tryptophan. Each record gives: D gene, J gene, V gene, CDR3 protein. D genes are given only for firm matches.

d_call: -
j_call: TRBJ2-7
v_call: TRBV27
cdr3_aa: CASSLWQGISYEQYF

d_call: TRBD1
j_call: TRBJ1-1
v_call: TRBV28
cdr3_aa: CASSLAGGAGEAFF

d_call: TRBD1
j_call: TRBJ2-3
v_call: TRBV7-9
cdr3_aa: CASSELGTGWEDTQYF

d_call: -
j_call: TRBJ1-2
v_call: TRBV25-1
cdr3_aa: CASSESAGSYGYTF

d_call: TRBD2
j_call: TRBJ2-3
v_call: TRBV27
cdr3_aa: CASSGTSGSRGDTQYF

d_call: TRBD2
j_call: TRBJ2-7
v_call: TRBV27
cdr3_aa: CASSHGALAGRYEQYF

d_call: -
j_call: TRBJ1-4
v_call: TRBV13
cdr3_aa: CASGSGSLNEKLFF

d_call: -
j_call: TRBJ2-5
v_call: TRBV10-1
cdr3_aa: CASSTGWGDRETQYF

d_call: -
j_call: TRBJ2-3
v_call: TRBV3-1/TRBV3-2
cdr3_aa: CASSQNSGTATDTQYF

d_call: TRBD1
j_call: TRBJ1-2
v_call: TRBV10-3
cdr3_aa: CAISGSPGQGAHGYTF

d_call: -
j_call: TRBJ1-1
v_call: TRBV5-1
cdr3_aa: CASRGPGQSTEAFF

d_call: -
j_call: TRBJ2-7
v_call: TRBV3-1/TRBV3-2
cdr3_aa: CASSQDIVGYEQYF